These 24 T cell receptor beta chains came from one sample sequenced in a study of Ad26.COV2.S vaccination and SARS-CoV-2 variants. Produced via immunoSEQ multiplex PCR; TCRdb's table is partial and in-frame only. The sample shows around 400,000 clones, 70% to 90% of them seen only once. The treatment was: 15 to 20 received Ad26.COV2.S at low or high dose, single or two shots; about 5 received placebo; per-sample allocation not given. Sample collection was performed on day 63 after the first vaccine or placebo injection. Material: peripheral blood, obtained in a trial of Ad26.COV2.S vaccine versus placebo. These TCRs come from a person aged 18-65 years who received the Ad26.COV2.S COVID-19 vaccine or a placebo.

V usage is TRBV12-3 or TRBV12-4 and J usage is TRBJ2-7, with D perhaps matching TRBD1 (5 bases). The CDR3 extends over 12 amino acids. The V end lost 2 bases, the J end lost 3 bases, and 5 bases lay between the germline ends. CDR3 sequence reads: CASSLQGYEQYF. DNA for the CDR3: TGTGCCAGCAGTTTACAGGGCTACGAGCAGTACTTC.

This chain joins TRBV6-5 and TRBJ2-7, with 12 bases aligning to TRBD2. This CDR3 has 14 residues. Germline trimming cut 2 bases from V and 8 bases from J; bases unmatched to any gene: 4. CDR1 is MNHEY, CDR2 SVGAGI, per germline. The CDR3 DNA follows: TGTGCCAGCAGTTACCCAGGACTAGCGGGGAAGCAGTACTTC. This codes for CASSYPGLAGKQYF.

The J gene is TRBJ2-3, the V gene TRBV6-6; 7 bases align to TRBD1. Germline V gives CDR1 MNHNY, CDR2 SVGAGI (reference sequence). This CDR3 region has 15 residues. V trimming: 5 bases; J trimming: 2 bases; junction bases outside the gene matches: 7. Here the CDR3 DNA reads TGTGCCAGCAGTCGCCGGGACAGCCCCACAGATACGCAGTATTTT. The encoded protein is CASSRRDSPTDTQYF.

This clone appeared a single time. The CDR3: CASSIPGQGYGYTF. The DNA for the CDR3 is TGTGCCAGCAGTATTCCGGGACAGGGTTATGGCTACACCTTC. The chain carries TRBV28 and TRBJ1-2, with TRBD1 matching 9 bases. V trimming: 5 bases; J trimming: 5 bases; junction bases outside the gene matches: 6. Germline CDR1 MDHEN, CDR2 SYDVKM. The CDR3 loop spans 14 amino acids.

This chain joins TRBV7-2 and TRBJ2-7; TRBD2 matches at 8 bases. CDR3 length: 15 amino acids. Germline loops: CDR1 SGHTA, CDR2 FQGNSA. J was trimmed by 4 bases and V by 5 bases; bases with no gene match: 10. The CDR3 region has the DNA TGTGCCAGCAGCCCCAGCGGGGCGGGAGGATACGAGCAGTACTTC. This gives the protein CASSPSGAGGYEQYF.

The J gene is TRBJ1-1, the V gene TRBV7-9, with D possibly TRBD1 on 5 matching bases. This CDR3 is built from 18 residues. Trimming cost V 1 base and J 1 base, with 19 bases left between them. CDR1 is SEHNR and CDR2 is FQNEAQ in the germline V gene (reference sequence). CDR3: CASSLGQGNSARNTEAFF. The DNA of the CDR3 is TGTGCCAGCAGCTTAGGGCAGGGTAATTCGGCCAGGAACACTGAAGCTTTCTTT.

Turning to this clone: The junction differs from germline at one of its ends, possibly a read error. This chain connects TRBV27 to TRBJ1-5, with unresolved D. Germline CDR1 reads MNHEY; CDR2 reads SMNVEV (reference sequence). The CDR3 length is 12 residues. DNA of the CDR3: TGTGCCAGCTGTTTCATAGGCCAGCCCCAGCATTTT. Its translation: CASCFIGQPQHF.

The chain is built from TRBV13 and TRBJ2-7, with a tentative D call TRBD1 (6 bases). The V end lost 4 bases, the J end lost 6 bases, and 10 bases lay between the germline ends. This CDR3 has 12 amino acids. Germline V gene sequence: CDR1 PRHDT, CDR2 FYEKMQ (reference sequence). For the CDR3, the DNA is TGTGCCAGCAGCTCTACAGGGCCCGAGCAGTACTTC. It yields the protein CASSSTGPEQYF.

As for this clone: Other DNA variants within this sample encode the same CDR3. This chain uses TRBV4-3 with TRBJ2-3; D possibly matches TRBD1 or TRBD2 (5 bases each). The germline CDR1 and CDR2 sequences are LGHNA and YSLEER. CDR3 length: 14 amino acids. V was pared by 0 bases and J by 4 bases, with 8 bases between. The CDR3 DNA is TGCGCCAGCAGCCAAGACTTGGGGGCAGATACGCAGTATTTT. This encodes CASSQDLGADTQYF.

In DNA, the CDR3 is TGTGCCAGCAGTTTGGGGGCGGGCGCTTCCTACGAGCAGTACTTC. Translated: CASSLGAGASYEQYF. This sequence joins TRBV28 and TRBJ2-7; D perhaps matches TRBD1 (6 bases). Germline V gene lookup returns CDR1 MDHEN and CDR2 SYDVKM. Deletions cut 3 bases from V and 1 base from J, with 13 bases between. The CDR3 covers 15 residues.

The rearrangement links TRBV9 to TRBJ2-3; D is possibly TRBD1 (5 bases). CDR1 and CDR2 from the germline V gene are SGDLS and YYNGEE. V was clipped by 4 bases and J by 9 bases, with 12 bases between them. The CDR3 loop spans 12 amino acids. The CDR3 loop reads CASSPIGATQYF. Here the CDR3 DNA reads TGTGCCAGCAGCCCCATTGGGGCGACGCAGTATTTT.

Remarks on this clone: In the same sample, other DNA sequences code for this CDR3. The chain combines TRBV5-4 with TRBJ2-7; D is perhaps TRBD2 (6 bases). Trimming stripped 1 base from V and 2 bases from J, with 7 bases between. Germline loops: CDR1 SGHNT, CDR2 YYREEE (reference sequence). The CDR3 sequence is 13 residues long. CDR3 region: CASSLTGAYEQYF. CDR3 DNA: TGTGCCAGCAGCTTGACGGGAGCCTACGAGCAGTACTTC.

V is TRBV9 and J is TRBJ1-6; unclear D gene. This CDR3 spans 14 amino acids. Germline assignment: CDR1 SGDLS and CDR2 YYNGEE. The ends were cut back, 4 bases at V and 5 bases at J, with 10 bases in the middle. This CDR3 is CASSPAGDNSPLHF. The CDR3 DNA reads TGTGCCAGCAGCCCGGCGGGTGATAATTCACCCCTCCACTTT.

J is TRBJ2-1 and V is TRBV29-1, with D perhaps matching TRBD2 (6 bases). This CDR3 comprises 14 residues. CDR1 SQVTM and CDR2 ANQGSEA come from the germline V gene. Trimming cost V 6 bases and J 1 base, with 13 bases left between them. CDR3 bases: TGCAGCGTCGACGGACTACGTTCCTACAATGAGCAGTTCTTC. This codes for CSVDGLRSYNEQFF.

This clone was detected only once. The J gene is TRBJ1-5, the V gene TRBV19; D unclear. The CDR3 extends over 15 amino acids. Germline CDR1 and CDR2: LNHDA and SQIVND (reference sequence). V was cut by 8 bases and J by 0 bases, with 14 bases left in between. CDR3 sequence: CASHGGGGSNQPQHF. The CDR3 coding sequence is TGTGCCAGTCACGGCGGAGGAGGTAGCAATCAGCCCCAGCATTTT.

This chain connects TRBV3-1 (or the pseudogene TRBV3-2) to TRBJ1-6; the D is unclear. Trimming cost V 1 base and J 7 bases, with 8 bases left between them. The CDR3 loop spans 14 amino acids. Germline loops: CDR1 LGHDT, CDR2 YNNKEL (reference sequence). The CDR3 spells CASSQGEWNSPLHF. The CDR3 DNA follows: TGTGCCAGCAGCCAAGGGGAGTGGAATTCACCCCTCCACTTT.

Here the CDR3 reads CSASRRGRAGINEQFF. CDR3 nucleotide sequence: TGCAGTGCTAGTAGGCGCGGGAGGGCCGGCATAAATGAGCAGTTCTTC. The gene calls are TRBV20-1 and TRBJ2-1; 9 bases map to TRBD2. The CDR3 length is 16 residues. Germline loops: CDR1 DFQATT, CDR2 SNEGSKA (reference sequence). V lost 3 bases, J lost 7 bases, and 13 bases stayed unmatched.

This clone was seen once. The rearrangement uses TRBV28 and TRBJ2-3, with 7 bases matching TRBD2. Germline V gene sequence: CDR1 MDHEN, CDR2 SYDVKM. Losses at the gene ends were 3 bases for V and 2 bases for J; bases not matched to a gene: 11. This CDR3 is 17 amino acids long. This chain's CDR3 is CASSFVARLADTDTQYF. The CDR3 DNA reads as TGTGCCAGCAGTTTTGTCGCCAGACTAGCAGACACAGATACGCAGTATTTT.

J is TRBJ2-7 and V is TRBV28; 9 bases are shared with TRBD1. CDR3 length equals 17 residues. CDR1 and CDR2 from the germline V gene are MDHEN and SYDVKM. J was trimmed by 3 bases and V by 6 bases; bases with no gene match: 15. DNA of the CDR3: TGTGCCAGCAGGAACGGCGAAGGGACAGGGAATAACTACGAGCAGTACTTC. Translating it yields CASRNGEGTGNNYEQYF.

Here the CDR3 reads CASSAPWGGANTGELFF. In DNA, the CDR3 is TGTGCCAGCAGCGCCCCCTGGGGGGGGGCGAACACCGGGGAGCTGTTTTTT. This chain links TRBV11-3 with TRBJ2-2; 7 bases map to TRBD2. This CDR3 region has 17 residues. Germline loops: CDR1 SGHNT, CDR2 YENEEA. V dropped 5 bases and J dropped 0; count of bases not matched to a gene: 9. Together with reference TRBV11-3 and TRBJ2-2, the CDR3 gives the full variable domain: EAGVVQSPRYKIIEKKQPVAFWCNPISGHNTLYWYLQNLGQGPELLIRYENEEAVDDSQLPKDRFSAERLKGVDSTLKIQPAELGDSAVYLCASSAPWGGANTGELFFGEGSRLTVL.

The table lists this clone with a count of one. This chain connects TRBV27 to TRBJ2-3; possible D gene TRBD1, 5 bases. The CDR3 is made up of 11 amino acids. Germline CDR1 MNHEY, CDR2 SMNVEV (reference sequence). Trimming removed 6 bases at V and 14 bases at J, with 15 bases between. The CDR3 is CASRDRNFWYF. DNA of the CDR3: TGTGCCAGCAGAGACAGAAACTTTTGGTATTTT.

The chain has TRBV7-6 and TRBJ2-5, with D possibly called TRBD1 or TRBD2 (6 bases each). There are 13 residues in the CDR3. Germline CDR1 is SGHVS and CDR2 is FNYEAQ. Trimming removed 8 bases from V and 5 bases from J, with 15 bases in between. The CDR3 sequence is CASARGEWETQYF. CDR3 bases: TGTGCCAGCGCGAGGGGGGAGTGGGAGACCCAGTACTTC.

V and J are TRBV19 and TRBJ2-6, with D unclear. Trimming removed 4 bases at V and 5 bases at J, with 12 bases between. The CDR3 has 15 residues. The germline gives CDR1 LNHDA, CDR2 SQIVND (reference sequence). The CDR3 DNA reads TGTGCCAGTAGTAATACAGCCCTCTGGGCCAACGTCCTGACTTTC. The encoded protein is CASSNTALWANVLTF.

The CDR3 loop is CASSETGELFF. DNA for the CDR3: TGTGCCAGCAGCGAGACCGGGGAGCTGTTTTTT. The chain has TRBV3-1 (or the pseudogene TRBV3-2) and TRBJ2-2, with D unclear. With 5 bases removed from V and 5 bases from J, the gap between germline ends came to 3 bases. The CDR3 extends over 11 amino acids. Germline V gene sequence: CDR1 LGHDT, CDR2 YNNKEL (reference sequence).